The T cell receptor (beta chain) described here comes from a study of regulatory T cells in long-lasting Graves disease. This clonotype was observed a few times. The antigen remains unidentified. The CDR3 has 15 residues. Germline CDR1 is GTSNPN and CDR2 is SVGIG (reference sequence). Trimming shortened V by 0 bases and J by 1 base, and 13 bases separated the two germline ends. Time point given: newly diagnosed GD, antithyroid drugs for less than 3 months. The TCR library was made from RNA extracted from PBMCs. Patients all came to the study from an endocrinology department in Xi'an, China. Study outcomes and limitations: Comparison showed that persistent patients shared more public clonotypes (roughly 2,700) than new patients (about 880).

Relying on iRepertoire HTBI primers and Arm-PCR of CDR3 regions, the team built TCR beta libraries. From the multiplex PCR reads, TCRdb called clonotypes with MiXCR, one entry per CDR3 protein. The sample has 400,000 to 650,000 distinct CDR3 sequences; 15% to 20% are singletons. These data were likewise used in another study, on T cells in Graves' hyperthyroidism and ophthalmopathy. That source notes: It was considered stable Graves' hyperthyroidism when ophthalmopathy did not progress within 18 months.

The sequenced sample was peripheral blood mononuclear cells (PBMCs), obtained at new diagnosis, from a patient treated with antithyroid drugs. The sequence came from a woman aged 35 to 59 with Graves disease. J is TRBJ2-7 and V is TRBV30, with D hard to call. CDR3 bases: TGTGCCTGGAGTGTACGAGGATGGGTTTCCTACGAGCAGTACTTC. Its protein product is CAWSVRGWVSYEQYF.